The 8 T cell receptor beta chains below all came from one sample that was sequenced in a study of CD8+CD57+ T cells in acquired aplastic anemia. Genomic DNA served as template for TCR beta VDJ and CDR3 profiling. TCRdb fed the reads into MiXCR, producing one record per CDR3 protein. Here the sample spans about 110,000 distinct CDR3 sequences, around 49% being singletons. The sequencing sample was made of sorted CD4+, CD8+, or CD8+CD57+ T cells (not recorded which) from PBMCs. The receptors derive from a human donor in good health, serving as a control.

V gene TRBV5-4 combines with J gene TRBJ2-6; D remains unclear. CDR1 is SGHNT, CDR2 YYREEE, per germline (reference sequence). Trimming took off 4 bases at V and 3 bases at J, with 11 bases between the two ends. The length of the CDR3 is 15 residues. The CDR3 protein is CASSTGGHGANVLTF. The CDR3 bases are TGTGCCAGCAGCACCGGCGGCCATGGGGCCAACGTCCTGACTTTC.

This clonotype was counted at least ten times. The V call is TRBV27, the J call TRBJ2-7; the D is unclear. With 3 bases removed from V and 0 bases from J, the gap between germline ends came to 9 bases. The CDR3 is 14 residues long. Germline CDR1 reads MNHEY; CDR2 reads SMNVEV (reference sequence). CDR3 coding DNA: TGTGCCAGCAGTTTGCACGGCAGCTCCTACGAGCAGTACTTC. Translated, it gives CASSLHGSSYEQYF.

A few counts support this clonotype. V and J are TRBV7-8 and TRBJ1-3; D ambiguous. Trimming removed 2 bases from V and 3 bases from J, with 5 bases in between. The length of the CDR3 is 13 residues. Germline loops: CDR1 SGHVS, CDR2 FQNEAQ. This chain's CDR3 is CASSLSRGNTIYF. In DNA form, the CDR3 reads TGTGCCAGCAGCTTATCGCGTGGAAACACCATATATTTT. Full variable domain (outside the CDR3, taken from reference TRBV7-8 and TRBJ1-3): GAGVSQSPRYKVAKRGQDVALRCDPISGHVSLFWYQQALGQGPEFLTYFQNEAQLDKSGLPSDRFFAERPEGSVSTLKIQRTQQEDSAVYLCASSLSRGNTIYFGEGSWLTVV.

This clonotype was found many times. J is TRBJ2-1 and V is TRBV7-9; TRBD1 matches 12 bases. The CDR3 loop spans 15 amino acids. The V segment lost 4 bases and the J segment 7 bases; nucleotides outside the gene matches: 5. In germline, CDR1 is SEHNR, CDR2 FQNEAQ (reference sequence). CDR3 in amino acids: CASSSPGQGANEQFF. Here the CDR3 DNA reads TGTGCCAGCAGCTCGCCGGGACAGGGGGCAAATGAGCAGTTCTTC.

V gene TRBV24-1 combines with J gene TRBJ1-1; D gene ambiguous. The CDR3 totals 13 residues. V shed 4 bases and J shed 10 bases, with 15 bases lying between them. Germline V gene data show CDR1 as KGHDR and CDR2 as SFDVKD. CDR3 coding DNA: TGTGCCACCAGTGAATCGGGCTATGACACAGCTTTCTTT. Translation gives CATSESGYDTAFF.

CDR3 protein: CASSPGPGLNTEAFF. The CDR3, as DNA: TGTGCCAGCAGCCCAGGGCCAGGACTGAACACTGAAGCTTTCTTT. The V and J genes are TRBV7-6 and TRBJ1-1; maybe TRBD1 (5 bases). The CDR3 runs 15 residues. V dropped 5 bases and J dropped 0 bases, with 13 bases sitting between them. Germline V CDR1 and CDR2: SGHVS, FNYEAQ.

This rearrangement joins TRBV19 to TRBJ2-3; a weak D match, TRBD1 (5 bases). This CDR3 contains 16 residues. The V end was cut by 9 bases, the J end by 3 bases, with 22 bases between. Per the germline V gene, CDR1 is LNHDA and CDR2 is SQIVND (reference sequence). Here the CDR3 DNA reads TGTGCCAGCACTTCTACGGACCTGGGGCGGACAGATACGCAGTATTTT. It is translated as CASTSTDLGRTDTQYF.

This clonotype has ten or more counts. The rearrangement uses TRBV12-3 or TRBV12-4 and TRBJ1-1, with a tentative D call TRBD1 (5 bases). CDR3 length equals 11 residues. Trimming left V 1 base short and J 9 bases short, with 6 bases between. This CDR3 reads CASSLGTKAFF. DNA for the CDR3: TGTGCCAGCAGTTTAGGGACAAAAGCTTTCTTT.